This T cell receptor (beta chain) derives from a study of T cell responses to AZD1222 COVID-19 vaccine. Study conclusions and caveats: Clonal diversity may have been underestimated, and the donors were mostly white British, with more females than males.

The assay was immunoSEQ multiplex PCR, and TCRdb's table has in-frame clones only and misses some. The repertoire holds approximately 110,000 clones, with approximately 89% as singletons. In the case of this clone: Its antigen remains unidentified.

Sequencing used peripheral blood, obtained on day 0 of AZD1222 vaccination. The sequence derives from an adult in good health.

The CDR3 spells CASSQGYLNTEAFF. In nucleotides, the CDR3 is TGCGCCAGCAGCCAAGGCTATTTGAACACTGAAGCTTTCTTT. This rearrangement joins TRBV4-1 to TRBJ1-1, with D hard to call. Germline loops: CDR1 MGHRA, CDR2 YSYEKL. V lost 1 base, J lost 0 bases, and 6 bases lay in between. The CDR3 loop spans 14 amino acids.